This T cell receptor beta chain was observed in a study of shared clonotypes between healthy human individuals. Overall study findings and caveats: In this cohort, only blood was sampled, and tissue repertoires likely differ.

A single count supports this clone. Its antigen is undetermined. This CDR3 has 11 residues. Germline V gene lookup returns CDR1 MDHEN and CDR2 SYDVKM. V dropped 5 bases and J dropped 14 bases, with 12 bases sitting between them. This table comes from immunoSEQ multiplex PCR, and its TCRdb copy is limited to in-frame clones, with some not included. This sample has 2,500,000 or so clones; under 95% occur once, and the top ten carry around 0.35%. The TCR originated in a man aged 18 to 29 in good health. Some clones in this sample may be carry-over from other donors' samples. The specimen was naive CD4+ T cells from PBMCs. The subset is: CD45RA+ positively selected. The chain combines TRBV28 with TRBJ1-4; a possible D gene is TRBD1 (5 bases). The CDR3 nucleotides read TGTGCCAGCAGTACCCGGGACCGCCTGTTTTTT. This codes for CASSTRDRLFF.